These 18 T cell receptor beta chains were sequenced from one sample in a study of Graves' ophthalmopathy and Graves' hyperthyroidism. Amplification from RNA transcripts yielded the TCR beta CDR3 regions. The first round was an RT-PCR with HTBI primers, and the second round was a multiplex PCR. A single record per CDR3 protein comes from TCRdb applying MiXCR to the multiplex PCR reads. In the table there are approximately 480,000 distinct CDR3 sequences, approximately 15% of which are singletons. The sample comprised blood. Receptors were obtained from a woman younger than 45 with Graves' ophthalmopathy.

This chain links TRBV4-1 with TRBJ2-2, with 8 bases matching TRBD2. This CDR3 spans 16 amino acids. Germline trimming cut 5 bases from V and 1 base from J; bases unmatched to any gene: 6. Germline V lookup: CDR1 MGHRA, CDR2 YSYEKL. CDR3 sequence reads: CASSWEAGGNTGELFF. In nucleotides, the CDR3 is TGCGCCAGCAGCTGGGAGGCGGGGGGGAACACCGGGGAGCTGTTTTTT.

Worth noting for this clonotype: This may be a read error, as it is one base from a much larger clone. The chain uses TRBV27 and TRBJ2-5; 8 bases align to TRBD1. Germline V CDR1 and CDR2: MNHEY, SMNVEV (reference sequence). There are 12 residues in the CDR3. CDR3 nucleotides: TGTGCCTCTGGGACAGGCCAAGAGACCCAGGACTTC. Protein sequence: CASGTGQETQDF.

This clonotype was recorded many times. The rearrangement links TRBV10-3 to TRBJ2-7; TRBD1 aligns across 7 bases. Trimming at V came to 6 bases and at J to 1 base, leaving 3 bases not matched to a gene. CDR3 size: 13 residues. Germline lookup yields CDR1 ENHRY and CDR2 SYGVKD. The CDR3, as DNA: TGTGCCATCAGGGACAGGTTATCCTACGAGCAGTACTTC. It yields the protein CAIRDRLSYEQYF.

This clonotype was recorded many times. The chain couples TRBV27 to TRBJ1-5; the match to TRBD1 covers 9 bases. Trimming cost V 5 bases and J 6 bases; bases outside gene matches: 5. The length of the CDR3 is 14 residues. Germline assignment: CDR1 MNHEY and CDR2 SMNVEV (reference sequence). CDR3 in DNA: TGTGCCAGCAGTACACAGGGGGCCCGTCAGCCCCAGCATTTT. Protein product: CASSTQGARQPQHF.

This clonotype was detected many times. The V gene is TRBV29-1, the J gene TRBJ1-3; D gene unclear. From germline, CDR1 is SQVTM and CDR2 ANQGSEA. V was pared by 5 bases and J by 0 bases, with 11 bases between. The CDR3 length is 14 residues. The CDR3, as DNA: TGCAGCGTTAGGGTATCGAGCTCTGGAAACACCATATATTTT. It codes for CSVRVSSSGNTIYF.

This clonotype was counted many times. The chain is built from TRBV6-1 and TRBJ1-5, with D unresolved. Germline lookup yields CDR1 MNHNS and CDR2 SASEGT. CDR3 length: 13 residues. V lost 6 bases and J lost 4, with 10 bases in between. The CDR3 sequence is CASSMERNQPQHF. DNA for the CDR3: TGTGCCAGCAGCATGGAACGAAATCAGCCCCAGCATTTT.

This chain joins TRBV30 and TRBJ1-2; 7 bases are shared with TRBD1. Trimming removed 0 bases from V and 2 bases from J; junction bases left unmatched: 18. Looked up from germline, CDR1 is GTSNPN and CDR2 is SVGIG (reference sequence). This CDR3 has 19 amino acids. The CDR3 region is CAWSVIQFWKLGQNYGYTF. The CDR3 DNA is TGTGCCTGGAGTGTAATCCAATTTTGGAAACTGGGACAGAACTATGGCTACACCTTC.

This clonotype was recorded at least ten times. This chain uses TRBV6-1 with TRBJ1-5, with D tentatively TRBD1 (5 bases). CDR3 length: 13 amino acids. CDR1 is MNHNS, CDR2 SASEGT, per germline. Between the trimmed V and J ends, which lost 4 bases and 7 bases, there was a span of 11 bases. In nucleotides, the CDR3 is TGTGCCAGCAGTGTTGGGGGTTGGCAGCCCCAGCATTTT. Translated, it gives CASSVGGWQPQHF.

The V gene is TRBV3-1, the J gene TRBJ2-5; 7 positions agree with TRBD1. Looked up from germline, CDR1 is LGHDT and CDR2 is YNNKEL (reference sequence). The CDR3 runs 15 residues. With V trimmed by 0 bases and J by 11 bases, 12 bases remained unmatched. CDR3 residues: CASSQDPATGDGQYF. CDR3 nucleotides: TGTGCCAGCAGCCAAGATCCCGCCACAGGGGACGGACAGTACTTC.

This clonotype was seen ten or more times. A read error may explain this, as a much larger clone is one base away. CDR3 nucleotide sequence: TGTGCCGGCGGAATCGGCACTGAAGCTTTCTTT. This encodes CAGGIGTEAFF. This chain connects TRBV6-1 to TRBJ1-1; no clear D. V was pared by 11 bases and J by 4 bases, with 11 bases between. The CDR3 runs 11 residues. Germline assignment: CDR1 MNHNS and CDR2 SASEGT.

This clonotype was seen repeatedly, ten times or more. CDR3 sequence (DNA): TGCGCCAGCAGCGACAGCCGGGACAGGCCAAAAGAGACCCAGTACTTC. Translating gives CASSDSRDRPKETQYF. The J gene is TRBJ2-5, the V gene TRBV5-1, with 8 bases that match TRBD1. The CDR3 runs 16 residues. CDR1 is SGHRS, CDR2 YFSETQ, per germline. V was clipped by 4 bases and J by 3 bases; unmatched bases: 11.

In this sample, this clonotype turned up many times. CDR3 sequence (DNA): TGTGCCATCAGTGGCTCCATTCTCGGCCGAAACGAGCAGTACTTC. Its protein is CAISGSILGRNEQYF. This sequence joins TRBV10-3 and TRBJ2-7; no clear D gene. Deletions cut 4 bases from V and 5 bases from J, with 18 bases between. This CDR3 spans 15 amino acids. Germline V gene data show CDR1 as ENHRY and CDR2 as SYGVKD.

The CDR3 sequence: CAWSSGRAYEQYF. The CDR3 DNA reads TGTGCCTGGAGTAGCGGGAGGGCTTACGAGCAGTACTTC. The V gene is TRBV7-8, the J gene TRBJ2-7, with 11 positions matching TRBD2. The CDR3 runs 13 residues. Germline trimming cut 11 bases from V and 4 bases from J; bases unmatched to any gene: 7. Germline CDR1 and CDR2: SGHVS and FQNEAQ.

This clonotype has at least ten counts. The V and J genes are TRBV28 and TRBJ1-2, with D hard to call. Germline CDR1 reads MDHEN; CDR2 reads SYDVKM. This CDR3 has 11 amino acids. The germline V and J ends were trimmed by 6 bases and 7 bases, with 9 bases remaining between them. For the CDR3, the DNA is TGTGCCAGCAGGTCTGATAGTGGCTACACCTTC. Its protein is CASRSDSGYTF.

This clonotype was recorded many times. This may be a read error: a much more frequent sequence differs by one nucleotide. This CDR3 is missing its conserved last phenylalanine or tryptophan, likely due to a read error. The chain has TRBV29-1 and TRBJ1-2; D not resolved. Germline loops: CDR1 SQVTM, CDR2 ANQGSEA. Trimming cost V 4 bases and J 1 base, with 7 bases left between them. The CDR3 consists of 12 residues. CDR3 sequence reads: CSVGGFNYGYTS. The DNA of the CDR3 is TGCAGCGTTGGGGGATTTAACTATGGCTACACCTCC.

This clonotype was detected many times. The rearrangement uses TRBV28 and TRBJ1-2; D possibly corresponds to TRBD1 (6 bases). Trimming left V 4 bases short and J 7 bases short, with 31 bases between. Looked up from germline, CDR1 is MDHEN and CDR2 is SYDVKM. This CDR3 has 19 residues. The CDR3: CASSSTTSMPGAKAGGYTF. Written as DNA, the CDR3 is TGTGCCAGCAGTTCCACCACCTCCATGCCAGGGGCCAAGGCAGGTGGCTACACCTTC.

This clonotype was detected many times. The J gene is TRBJ2-5, the V gene TRBV7-2; a possible D gene is TRBD1 (5 bases). V dropped 4 bases and J dropped 4 bases, with 10 bases sitting between them. CDR3 length: 13 residues. Germline V gene sequence: CDR1 SGHTA, CDR2 FQGNSA. The DNA for the CDR3 is TGTGCCAGCAGCTCAAGAACAGGAGAGACCCAGTACTTC. It codes for CASSSRTGETQYF.

This clonotype was recorded many times. This sequence joins TRBV6-1 and TRBJ1-2, with 9 bases fitting TRBD1. The CDR3 length is 16 residues. The junction had 15 bases not matched to a gene; V was cut back by 4 bases and J by 9 bases. CDR1 and CDR2 (germline): MNHNS, SASEGT. The CDR3 sequence: CASSGLGQGYSWRYTF. DNA for the CDR3: TGTGCCAGCAGTGGTTTGGGACAGGGATACTCTTGGCGCTACACCTTC.